These 14 T cell receptor beta chains came from one sample sequenced in a study of blood T cell repertoires in COVID-19. Assay used: immunoSEQ multiplex PCR; TCRdb lists only in-frame clones, some missing. The sample consists of about 190,000 clones, over 80% of them appearing once. What was sequenced was peripheral blood. The origin of the receptors is a woman aged 60-75 years with COVID-19, enrolled during active disease.

In this sample, this clone turned up a few times. The CDR3 coding sequence is TGTGCCAGCAGTTTATACCGGGGTCTTGGGCATCAGCCCCAGCATTTT. It translates to CASSLYRGLGHQPQHF. This sequence joins TRBV28 and TRBJ1-5; D is uncertain. The CDR3 totals 16 residues. V was shortened by 1 base and J by 5 bases, with 15 bases between the two germline ends. Per germline, CDR1 MDHEN and CDR2 SYDVKM.

Only a few counts were recorded for this clone. The genes are TRBV7-3 and TRBJ2-2, with D possibly TRBD2 on 5 matching bases. Germline V gene sequence: CDR1 SGHTA, CDR2 FQGTGA. V lost 7 bases, J lost 7 bases, and 16 bases lay in between. This CDR3 has 14 amino acids. For the CDR3, the DNA is TGTGCCAGCACCCTATCTCGGGGAGACGGGGAGCTGTTTTTT. Protein: CASTLSRGDGELFF.

The gene calls are TRBV29-1 and TRBJ2-5; 7 bases match TRBD1. The CDR3 has 15 amino acids. J lost 2 bases, V lost 1 base, and 7 bases had no gene match. Germline V gene data show CDR1 as SQVTM and CDR2 as ANQGSEA. The CDR3 DNA follows: TGCAGCGTTGAAGGTCACAGGGGCCTTCAAGAGACCCAGTACTTC. Protein product: CSVEGHRGLQETQYF.

The chain carries TRBV7-6 and TRBJ2-5, with TRBD2 identical over 13 bases. Losses at the gene ends were 0 bases for V and 2 bases for J; bases not matched to a gene: 9. The germline V gene has CDR1 SGHVS and CDR2 FNYEAQ. There are 19 residues in the CDR3. CDR3 coding DNA: TGTGCCAGCAGCTTAGCGCGACTAGCGGGGGGCTCCCAGCAAGAGACCCAGTACTTC. Encoded protein: CASSLARLAGGSQQETQYF.

The V and J genes are TRBV9 and TRBJ1-2; the D gene is possibly TRBD1 (6 bases). The ends were cut back, 0 bases at V and 4 bases at J, with 10 bases in the middle. CDR1 is SGDLS, CDR2 YYNGEE, per germline. The CDR3 consists of 14 residues. This CDR3 is CASSVAGGAYGYTF. The CDR3 bases are TGTGCCAGCAGCGTAGCTGGGGGGGCCTATGGCTACACCTTC.

This clone was observed a few times. The V and J genes are TRBV7-2 and TRBJ2-1, with 9 bases lining up with TRBD2. CDR1 SGHTA and CDR2 FQGNSA come from the germline V gene. The CDR3 contains 15 residues. V trimming: 4 bases; J trimming: 8 bases; junction bases outside the gene matches: 9. CDR3 in amino acids: CASSSGGLAMYEQFF. The CDR3 nucleotides read TGTGCCAGCAGCTCCGGGGGACTAGCAATGTATGAGCAGTTCTTC.

The sample holds many counts of this clone. J is TRBJ1-5 and V is TRBV28; unclear D gene. CDR1 and CDR2 from the germline V gene are MDHEN and SYDVKM. The CDR3 length is 13 residues. The ends were cut back, 4 bases at V and 7 bases at J, with 11 bases in the middle. CDR3 sequence reads: CASSSRYLQPQHF. CDR3 nucleotides: TGTGCCAGCAGTTCGAGGTATTTGCAGCCCCAGCATTTT.

The rearrangement links TRBV19 to TRBJ2-1, with 11 bases fitting TRBD1. Germline V gene sequence: CDR1 LNHDA, CDR2 SQIVND (reference sequence). The CDR3 sequence is 15 residues long. V trimming: 4 bases; J trimming: 6 bases; junction bases outside the gene matches: 5. In nucleotides, the CDR3 is TGTGCCAGTAGTACGCGGGACAGGGGGTTCAATGAGCAGTTCTTC. It encodes CASSTRDRGFNEQFF.

CDR3 in DNA: TGCAGCGCTGGACAGGGGAGCAACAATGAGCAGTTCTTC. Its protein product is CSAGQGSNNEQFF. The rearrangement uses TRBV29-1 and TRBJ2-1; 9 bases map to TRBD1. Per the germline V gene, CDR1 is SQVTM and CDR2 is ANQGSEA. This CDR3 has 13 amino acids. Trimming cost V 7 bases and J 5 bases; bases outside gene matches: 6.

The chain links TRBV15 to TRBJ1-6, with D unresolved. CDR1 and CDR2 from the germline V gene are LNHNV and YYDKDF (reference sequence). Trimming stripped 0 bases from V and 7 bases from J, with 4 bases between. CDR3 size: 13 residues. The CDR3 reads CATSRDKNSPLHF. CDR3 sequence (DNA): TGTGCCACCAGCAGAGATAAAAATTCACCCCTCCACTTT.

The chain is built from TRBV6-2 or TRBV6-3 and TRBJ1-2; 9 nucleotides align to TRBD1. With V trimmed by 2 bases and J by 7 bases, 8 bases remained unmatched. This CDR3 is 15 amino acids long. In germline, CDR1 is MNHEY, CDR2 SVGEGT. The CDR3 region is CASSYTGQGSGGYTF. The CDR3 DNA reads TGTGCCAGCAGTTACACCGGACAGGGGTCGGGTGGCTACACCTTC.

V and J are TRBV5-6 and TRBJ1-2; D perhaps matches TRBD1 (5 bases). Deletions cut 4 bases from V and 7 bases from J, with 14 bases between. Germline values: CDR1 SGHDT, CDR2 YYEEEE. The CDR3 extends over 13 amino acids. The CDR3 nucleotides are TGTGCCAGCAGCCGGGAGGTGGGGCTTGGCTACACCTTC. This codes for CASSREVGLGYTF.

The chain combines TRBV29-1 with TRBJ2-1; D is unclear. V shed 4 bases and J shed 7 bases, with 5 bases lying between them. CDR1 is SQVTM, CDR2 ANQGSEA, per germline. The CDR3 covers 10 residues. CDR3 sequence: CSVGGNEQFF. CDR3 nucleotides: TGCAGCGTTGGAGGAAATGAGCAGTTCTTC.

The chain uses TRBV7-2 and TRBJ2-7, with 8 bases that match TRBD2. The V gene's germline CDR1 is SGHTA and CDR2 FQGNSA. The CDR3 spans 14 residues. Unmatched junction bases numbered 5, after V lost 4 bases and J lost 3 bases. The CDR3 DNA sequence: TGTGCCAGCAGCTCCTCACGGGGGGGCTACGAGCAGTACTTC. This gives the protein CASSSSRGGYEQYF.